The present T cell receptor beta chain was sequenced within a study of cytomegalovirus exposure and HLA in healthy donors. This PCR relied on a set of 60 Vbeta primers and 13 Jbeta primers. Some clones are missing from TCRdb's copy, which holds only in-frame ones; the method was immunoSEQ multiplex PCR. This sample carries roughly 180,000 clones, around 80% of them seen once, and the ten largest clones take roughly 1.4%. V was pared by 4 bases and J by 0 bases, with 10 bases between. CDR1 SGHRS and CDR2 YFSETQ come from the germline V gene. This CDR3 contains 14 residues. The TCR sequence derives from a girl aged 10 to 17 in good health and CMV-seropositive. The chain uses TRBV5-1 and TRBJ1-2; D uncertain. The sequenced sample consisted of PBMCs. The CDR3 region is CASSVGHTNYGYTF. CDR3 nucleotides: TGCGCCAGCAGCGTGGGCCACACTAACTATGGCTACACCTTC.